This T cell receptor (beta chain) was recovered during a study of T cell responses to AZD1222 COVID-19 vaccine. The wider study: Combined were second doses at about 4 or about 12 weeks.

Sequenced by immunoSEQ multiplex PCR; TCRdb stores in-frame clones only, minus some. The data show 150,000 or so clones, approximately 89% seen once. This CDR3 has 17 amino acids. Germline CDR1 reads MGHRA; CDR2 reads YSYEKL. The V gene end was trimmed by 1 base and the J gene end by 4 bases; junction bases not matched to a gene: 7. Source: peripheral blood, taken on day 0 of AZD1222 vaccination. The V and J genes are TRBV4-1 and TRBJ2-1; 10 bases align to TRBD2. The TCR originated in an adult in good health. The CDR3 spells CASSQVANSGGYNEQFF. In DNA form, the CDR3 reads TGCGCCAGCAGCCAAGTTGCGAATAGCGGGGGGTACAATGAGCAGTTCTTC.